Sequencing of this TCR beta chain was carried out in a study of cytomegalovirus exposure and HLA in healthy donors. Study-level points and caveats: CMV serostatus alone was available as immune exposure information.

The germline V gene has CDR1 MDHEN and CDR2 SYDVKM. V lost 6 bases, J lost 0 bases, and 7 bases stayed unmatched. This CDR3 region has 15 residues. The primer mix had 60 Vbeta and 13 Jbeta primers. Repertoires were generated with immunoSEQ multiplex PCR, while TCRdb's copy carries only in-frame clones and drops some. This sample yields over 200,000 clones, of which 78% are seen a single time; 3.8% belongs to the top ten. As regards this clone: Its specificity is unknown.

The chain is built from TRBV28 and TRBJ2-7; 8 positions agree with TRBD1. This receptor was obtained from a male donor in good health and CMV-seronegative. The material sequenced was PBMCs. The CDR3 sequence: CASRGRQGLSYEQYF. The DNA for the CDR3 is TGTGCCAGCAGGGGGCGACAGGGGCTCTCCTACGAGCAGTACTTC.